Listed here is a single TCR beta chain. Its antigen is unidentified. The entry originates in a study of blood T cell dynamics during melanoma immunotherapy. About the study: Metastatic melanoma patients received first-line pembrolizumab or nivolumab plus ipilimumab. Notes on the study in general: Clones driving repertoire changes may be melanoma-specific or general immune activation.

Repertoires were generated with immunoSEQ multiplex PCR, while TCRdb's copy carries only in-frame clones and drops some. The data hold about 10,000 clones, with 84% observed a single time. Noted time point: pre-treatment baseline. Blood was drawn before treatment and at week 3 after checkpoint blockade. Patients had no prior systemic cancer treatment, immunosuppressants or other active cancers. The CDR3 consists of 15 residues. The ends were cut back, 10 bases at V and 7 bases at J, with 20 bases in the middle. CDR1 and CDR2 from the germline V gene are SNHLY and FYNNEI. V gene TRBV2 combines with J gene TRBJ1-6; D gene ambiguous. Source: blood, taken from a patient treated with checkpoint blockade. This receptor was identified in a human donor with melanoma. In DNA form, the CDR3 reads TGTGCCACTTCGACCACCGACGCCCGCAATTCACCCCTCCACTTT. This gives the protein CATSTTDARNSPLHF.